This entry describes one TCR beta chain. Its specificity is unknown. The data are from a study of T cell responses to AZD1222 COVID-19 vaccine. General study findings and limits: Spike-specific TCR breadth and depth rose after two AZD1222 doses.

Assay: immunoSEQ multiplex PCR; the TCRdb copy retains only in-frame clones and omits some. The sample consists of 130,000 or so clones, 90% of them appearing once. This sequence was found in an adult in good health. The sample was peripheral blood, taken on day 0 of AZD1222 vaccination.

CDR3 sequence reads: CASSVASGRIPNEQFF. CDR3 nucleotide sequence: TGTGCCAGCAGCGTTGCTAGCGGGAGAATCCCCAATGAGCAGTTCTTC. This chain joins TRBV9 and TRBJ2-1, with TRBD2 matching over 10 bases. This CDR3 comprises 16 residues. Germline V gene data show CDR1 as SGDLS and CDR2 as YYNGEE. Unmatched junction bases numbered 8, after V lost 2 bases and J lost 6 bases.